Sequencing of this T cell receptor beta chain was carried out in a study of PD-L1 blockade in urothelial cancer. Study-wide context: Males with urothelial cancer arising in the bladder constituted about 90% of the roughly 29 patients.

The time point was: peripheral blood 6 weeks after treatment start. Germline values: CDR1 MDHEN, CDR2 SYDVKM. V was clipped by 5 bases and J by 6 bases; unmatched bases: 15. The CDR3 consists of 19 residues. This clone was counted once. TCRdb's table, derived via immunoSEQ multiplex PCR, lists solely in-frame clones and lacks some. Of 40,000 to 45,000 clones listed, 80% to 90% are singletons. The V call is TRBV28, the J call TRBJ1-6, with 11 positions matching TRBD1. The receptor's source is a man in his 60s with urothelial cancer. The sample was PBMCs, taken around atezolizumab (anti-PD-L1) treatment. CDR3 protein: CASSLIGTGGLSRNSPLHF. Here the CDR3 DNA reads TGTGCCAGCAGTCTCATCGGGACAGGGGGGCTTTCGCGTAATTCACCCCTCCACTTT. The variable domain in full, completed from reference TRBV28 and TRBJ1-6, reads DVKVTQSSRYLVKRTGEKVFLECVQDMDHENMFWYRQDPGLGLRLIYFSYDVKMKEKGDIPEGYSVSREKKERFSLILESASTNQTSMYLCASSLIGTGGLSRNSPLHFGNGTRLTVT.